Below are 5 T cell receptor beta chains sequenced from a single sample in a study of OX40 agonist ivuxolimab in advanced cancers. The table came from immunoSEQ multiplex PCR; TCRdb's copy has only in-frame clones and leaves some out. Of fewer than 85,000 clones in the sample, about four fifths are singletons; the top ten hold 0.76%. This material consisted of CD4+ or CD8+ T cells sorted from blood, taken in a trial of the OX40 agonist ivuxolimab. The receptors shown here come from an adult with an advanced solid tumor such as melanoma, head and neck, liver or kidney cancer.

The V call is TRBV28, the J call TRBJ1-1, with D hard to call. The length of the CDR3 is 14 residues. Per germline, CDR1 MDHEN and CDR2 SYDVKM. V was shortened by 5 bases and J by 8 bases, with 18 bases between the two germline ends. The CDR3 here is CASSTTRTVLEAFF. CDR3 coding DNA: TGTGCCAGCAGTACAACCCGGACGGTCCTAGAAGCTTTCTTT. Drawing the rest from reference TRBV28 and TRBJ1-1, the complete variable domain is DVKVTQSSRYLVKRTGEKVFLECVQDMDHENMFWYRQDPGLGLRLIYFSYDVKMKEKGDIPEGYSVSREKKERFSLILESASTNQTSMYLCASSTTRTVLEAFFGQGTRLTVV.

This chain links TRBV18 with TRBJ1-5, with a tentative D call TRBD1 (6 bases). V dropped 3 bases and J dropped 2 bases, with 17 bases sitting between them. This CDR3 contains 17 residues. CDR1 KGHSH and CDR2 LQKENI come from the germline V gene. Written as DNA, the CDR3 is TGTGCCAGCTCACCGTCTGGGGGGCGCAAAGGCAATCAGCCCCAGCATTTT. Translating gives CASSPSGGRKGNQPQHF.

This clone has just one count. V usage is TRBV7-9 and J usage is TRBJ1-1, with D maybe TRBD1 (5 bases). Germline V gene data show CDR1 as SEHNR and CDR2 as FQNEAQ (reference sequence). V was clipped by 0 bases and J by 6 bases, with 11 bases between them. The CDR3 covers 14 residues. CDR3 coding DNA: TGTGCCAGCAGCTTAGCGACAGAATCGGCTGAAGCTTTCTTT. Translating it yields CASSLATESAEAFF.

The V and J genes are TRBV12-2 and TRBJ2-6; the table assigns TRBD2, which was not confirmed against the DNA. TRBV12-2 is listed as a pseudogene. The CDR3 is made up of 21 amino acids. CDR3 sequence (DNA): TGTGCAAGTCGCTTAGTTGATAGACGACTCCTACCATTCACTGGGGCCAACGTCCTGACTTTC. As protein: CASRLVDRRLLPFTGANVLTF.

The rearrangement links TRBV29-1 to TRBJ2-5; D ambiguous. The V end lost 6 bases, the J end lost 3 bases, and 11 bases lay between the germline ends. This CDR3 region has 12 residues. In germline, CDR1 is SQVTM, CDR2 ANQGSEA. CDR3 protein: CSVGSGKETQYF. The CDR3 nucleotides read TGCAGCGTCGGGTCGGGTAAAGAGACCCAGTACTTC.